This TCR beta chain was captured by sequencing in a study of graft-versus-host responses after intestinal transplantation. Method: immunoSEQ multiplex PCR; TCRdb's copy keeps in-frame clones and lacks some. The sample yields approximately 60,000 clones, under 90% seen once. The CDR3 is made up of 20 amino acids. J lost 0 bases, V lost 8 bases, and 20 bases had no gene match. The germline V gene encodes CDR1 ENHRY and CDR2 SYGVKD. Processing of graft tissue released intraepithelial and lamina propria lymphocytes. This receptor was identified in a human patient who received an intestinal transplant, so some T cells may come from the graft donor. This rearrangement joins TRBV10-3 to TRBJ2-7; 12 bases map to TRBD2. Sequenced material: ileum tissue, taken 350 to 400 days after transplant. CDR3 sequence: CAIGHSPGTSGPTSSYEQYF. The CDR3 coding sequence is TGTGCCATCGGTCATTCCCCCGGGACTAGCGGGCCAACGAGCTCCTACGAGCAGTACTTC.